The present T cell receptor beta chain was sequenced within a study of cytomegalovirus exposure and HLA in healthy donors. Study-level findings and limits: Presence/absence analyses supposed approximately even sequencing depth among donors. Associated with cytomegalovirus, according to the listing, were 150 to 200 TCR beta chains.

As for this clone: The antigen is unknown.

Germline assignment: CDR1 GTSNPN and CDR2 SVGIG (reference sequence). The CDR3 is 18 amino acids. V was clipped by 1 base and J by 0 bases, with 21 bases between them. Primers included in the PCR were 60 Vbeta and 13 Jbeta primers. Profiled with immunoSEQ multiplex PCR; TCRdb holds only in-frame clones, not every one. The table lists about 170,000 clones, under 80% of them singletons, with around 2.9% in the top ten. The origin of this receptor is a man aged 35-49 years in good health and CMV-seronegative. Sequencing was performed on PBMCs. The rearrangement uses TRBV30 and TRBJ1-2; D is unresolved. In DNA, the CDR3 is TGTGCCTGGAGTGGTTCGATGCTTTCGGTTAGCTCTAACTATGGCTACACCTTC. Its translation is CAWSGSMLSVSSNYGYTF. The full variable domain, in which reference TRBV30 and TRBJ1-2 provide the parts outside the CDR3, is SQTIHQWPATLVQPVGSPLSLECTVEGTSNPNLYWYRQAAGRGLQLLFYSVGIGQISSEVPQNLSASRPQDRQFILSSKKLLLSDSGFYLCAWSGSMLSVSSNYGYTFGSGTRLTVV.